This T cell receptor (beta chain) came from a study of blood T cell repertoires in COVID-19. This CDR3 is 13 amino acids long. The V gene lost 1 base and the J gene lost 7 bases, with 11 bases spanning the gap. Germline values: CDR1 SGHTA, CDR2 FQGNSA. Produced via immunoSEQ multiplex PCR; TCRdb's table is partial and in-frame only. The sample holds some 220,000 clones, about four fifths seen once. The sequenced sample was PBMCs or T cells enriched from blood (not recorded which). This sequence was found in a woman aged 40-49 years with acute COVID-19. The rearrangement joins TRBV7-2 to TRBJ2-7, with D possibly matching TRBD2 (5 bases). For the CDR3, the DNA is TGTGCCAGCAGCTTAGAAAAATCGGGGGAGCAGTACTTC. Translating gives CASSLEKSGEQYF.